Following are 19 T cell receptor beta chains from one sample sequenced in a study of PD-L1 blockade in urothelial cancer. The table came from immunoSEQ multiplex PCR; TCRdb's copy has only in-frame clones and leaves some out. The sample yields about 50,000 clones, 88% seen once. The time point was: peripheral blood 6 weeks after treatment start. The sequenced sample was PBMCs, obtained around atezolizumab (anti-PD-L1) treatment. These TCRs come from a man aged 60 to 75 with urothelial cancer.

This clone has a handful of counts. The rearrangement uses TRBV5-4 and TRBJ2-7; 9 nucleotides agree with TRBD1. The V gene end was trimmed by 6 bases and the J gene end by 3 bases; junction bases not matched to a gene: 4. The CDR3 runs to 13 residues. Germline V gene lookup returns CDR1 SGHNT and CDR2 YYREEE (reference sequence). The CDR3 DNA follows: TGTGCCAGCACGGGACAGGGACACTACGAGCAGTACTTC. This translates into CASTGQGHYEQYF.

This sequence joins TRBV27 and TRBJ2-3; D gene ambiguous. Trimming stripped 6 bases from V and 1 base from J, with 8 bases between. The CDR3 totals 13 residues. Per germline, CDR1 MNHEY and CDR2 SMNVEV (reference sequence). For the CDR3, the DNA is TGTGCCAGCAGGTCCGGAGGCACAGATACGCAGTATTTT. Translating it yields CASRSGGTDTQYF.

CDR3 sequence reads: CASGTGSGNYGYTF. The CDR3 nucleotides read TGTGCCAGCGGTACAGGGTCAGGAAACTATGGCTACACCTTC. The rearrangement links TRBV27 to TRBJ1-2; D is possibly TRBD1 (6 bases). The germline V gene encodes CDR1 MNHEY and CDR2 SMNVEV (reference sequence). The CDR3 has 14 amino acids. Trimming shortened V by 8 bases and J by 2 bases, and 15 bases separated the two germline ends.

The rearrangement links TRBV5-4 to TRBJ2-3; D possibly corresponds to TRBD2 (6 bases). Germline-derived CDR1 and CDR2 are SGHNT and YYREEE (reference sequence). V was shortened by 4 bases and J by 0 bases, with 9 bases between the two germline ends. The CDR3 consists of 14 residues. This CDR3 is CASSKAGSTDTQYF. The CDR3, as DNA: TGTGCCAGCAGCAAAGCGGGTAGCACAGATACGCAGTATTTT.

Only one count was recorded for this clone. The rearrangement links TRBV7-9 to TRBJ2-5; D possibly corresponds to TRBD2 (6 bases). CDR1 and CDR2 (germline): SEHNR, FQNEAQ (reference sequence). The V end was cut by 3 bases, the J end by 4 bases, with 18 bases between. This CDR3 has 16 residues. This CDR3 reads CASSFGGRSRRETQYF. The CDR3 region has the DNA TGTGCCAGCAGCTTTGGGGGGAGGAGCCGCCGAGAGACCCAGTACTTC.

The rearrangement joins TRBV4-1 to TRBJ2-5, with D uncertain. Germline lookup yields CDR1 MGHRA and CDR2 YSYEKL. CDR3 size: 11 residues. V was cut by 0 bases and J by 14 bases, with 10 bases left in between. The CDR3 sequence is CASSQDAVVYF. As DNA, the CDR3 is TGCGCCAGCAGCCAAGATGCGGTCGTTTACTTC.

The CDR3 protein is CASSLVSGRRDTQYF. The DNA for the CDR3 is TGTGCCAGCAGCTTAGTTAGCGGGAGAAGAGATACGCAGTATTTT. The rearrangement joins TRBV7-2 to TRBJ2-3; 9 bases are shared with TRBD2. The CDR3 totals 15 residues. CDR1 is SGHTA and CDR2 is FQGNSA in the germline V gene. Losses at the gene ends were 1 base for V and 5 bases for J; bases not matched to a gene: 4.

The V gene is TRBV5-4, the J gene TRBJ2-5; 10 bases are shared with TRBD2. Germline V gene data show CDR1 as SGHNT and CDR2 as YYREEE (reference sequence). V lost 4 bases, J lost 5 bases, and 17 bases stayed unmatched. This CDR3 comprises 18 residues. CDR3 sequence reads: CASSRDMLSGRAGETQYF. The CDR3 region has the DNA TGTGCCAGCAGCCGAGACATGTTGAGCGGGAGGGCCGGGGAGACCCAGTACTTC.

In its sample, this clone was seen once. Here the CDR3 reads CASSEGGSGTDTQYF. CDR3 DNA sequence: TGTGCCAGCAGTGAAGGCGGGAGCGGCACAGATACGCAGTATTTT. This rearrangement joins TRBV6-1 to TRBJ2-3, with 7 bases fitting TRBD2. Looked up from germline, CDR1 is MNHNS and CDR2 is SASEGT. The CDR3 covers 15 residues. The V and J ends lost 1 base and 1 base, in that order; junction bases with no gene match: 2.

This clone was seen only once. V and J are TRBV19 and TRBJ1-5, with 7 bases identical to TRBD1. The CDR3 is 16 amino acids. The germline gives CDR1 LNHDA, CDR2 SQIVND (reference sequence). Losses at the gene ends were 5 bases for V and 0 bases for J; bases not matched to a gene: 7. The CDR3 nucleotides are TGTGCCAGTAGTTCCAGGGGGGCACATAGCAATCAGCCCCAGCATTTT. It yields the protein CASSSRGAHSNQPQHF.

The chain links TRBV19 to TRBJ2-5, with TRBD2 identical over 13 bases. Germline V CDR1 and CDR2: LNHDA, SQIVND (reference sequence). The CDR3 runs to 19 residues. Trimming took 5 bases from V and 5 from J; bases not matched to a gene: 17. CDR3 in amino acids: CASSPPGRLGLAGDETQYF. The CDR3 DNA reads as TGTGCCAGTAGTCCTCCGGGACGCCTAGGACTAGCGGGAGACGAGACCCAGTACTTC.

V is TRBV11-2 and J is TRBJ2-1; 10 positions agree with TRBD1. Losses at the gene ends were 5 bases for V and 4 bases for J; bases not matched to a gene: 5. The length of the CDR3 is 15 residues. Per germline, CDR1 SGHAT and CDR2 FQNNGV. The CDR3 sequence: CASSRGTGDYNEQFF. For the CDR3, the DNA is TGTGCCAGCAGCCGTGGGACAGGGGATTACAATGAGCAGTTCTTC.

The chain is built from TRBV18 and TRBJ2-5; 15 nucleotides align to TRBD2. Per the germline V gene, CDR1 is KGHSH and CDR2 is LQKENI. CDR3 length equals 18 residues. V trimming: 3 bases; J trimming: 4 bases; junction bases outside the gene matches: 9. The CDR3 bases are TGTGCCAGCTCACCTTGGACTAGCGGGAGGGCCGGGGGAGAGACCCAGTACTTC. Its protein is CASSPWTSGRAGGETQYF.

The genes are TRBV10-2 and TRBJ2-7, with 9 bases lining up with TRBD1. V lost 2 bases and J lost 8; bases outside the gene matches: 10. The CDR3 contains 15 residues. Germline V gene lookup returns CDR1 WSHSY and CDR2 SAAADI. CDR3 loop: CASSEGTGQGSQQYF. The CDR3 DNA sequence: TGCGCCAGCAGTGAGGGGACGGGACAGGGCTCCCAGCAGTACTTC.

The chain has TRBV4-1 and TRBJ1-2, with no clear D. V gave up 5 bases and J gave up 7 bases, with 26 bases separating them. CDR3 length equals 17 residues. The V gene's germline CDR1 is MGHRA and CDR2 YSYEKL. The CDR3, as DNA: TGCGCCAGCAGCGTAGCATTAGTTGAAGTGTCCTATCGTGGCTACACCTTC. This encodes CASSVALVEVSYRGYTF.

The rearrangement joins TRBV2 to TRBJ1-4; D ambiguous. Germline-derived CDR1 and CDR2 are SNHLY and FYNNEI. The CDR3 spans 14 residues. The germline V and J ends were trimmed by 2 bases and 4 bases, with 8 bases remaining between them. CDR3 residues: CASSETGFNEKLFF. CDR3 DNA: TGTGCCAGCAGTGAAACGGGGTTTAATGAAAAACTGTTTTTT.

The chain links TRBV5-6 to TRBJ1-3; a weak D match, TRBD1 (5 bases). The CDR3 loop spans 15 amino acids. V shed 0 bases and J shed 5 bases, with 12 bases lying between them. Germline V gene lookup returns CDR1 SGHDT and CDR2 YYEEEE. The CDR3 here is CASSLGQGFRNTIYF. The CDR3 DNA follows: TGTGCCAGCAGCTTGGGGCAGGGCTTCAGAAACACCATATATTTT.

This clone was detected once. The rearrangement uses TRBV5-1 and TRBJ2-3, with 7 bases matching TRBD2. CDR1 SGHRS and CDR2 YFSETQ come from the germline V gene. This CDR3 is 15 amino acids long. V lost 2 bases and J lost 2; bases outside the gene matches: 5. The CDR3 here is CASSLSSGYTDTQYF. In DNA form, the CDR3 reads TGCGCCAGCAGCTTAAGTAGCGGGTACACAGATACGCAGTATTTT.

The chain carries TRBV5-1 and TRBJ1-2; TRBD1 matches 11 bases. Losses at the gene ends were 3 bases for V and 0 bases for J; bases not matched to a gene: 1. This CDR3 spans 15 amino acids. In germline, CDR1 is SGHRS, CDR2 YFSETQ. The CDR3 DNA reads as TGCGCCAGCAGCTGGACAGGGGGCTCTAACTATGGCTACACCTTC. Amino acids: CASSWTGGSNYGYTF.